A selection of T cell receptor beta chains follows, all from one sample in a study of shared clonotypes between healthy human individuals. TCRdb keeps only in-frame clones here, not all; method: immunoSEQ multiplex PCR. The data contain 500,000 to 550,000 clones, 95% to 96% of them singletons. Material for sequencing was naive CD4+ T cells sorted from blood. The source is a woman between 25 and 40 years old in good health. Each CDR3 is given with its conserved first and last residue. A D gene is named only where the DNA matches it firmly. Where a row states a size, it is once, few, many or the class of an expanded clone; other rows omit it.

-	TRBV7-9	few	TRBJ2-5	CASSLAIRGETQYF	TGTGCCAGCAGCTTAGCGATTCGGGGAGAGACCCAGTACTTC
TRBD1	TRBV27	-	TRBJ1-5	CASTGQVQPQHF	TGTGCCAGCACCGGACAGGTTCAGCCCCAGCATTTT
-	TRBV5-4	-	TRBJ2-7	CASSLNYEQYF	TGTGCCAGCAGCTTGAATTACGAGCAGTACTTC
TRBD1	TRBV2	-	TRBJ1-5	CASRATGVSGQPQHF	TGTGCCAGCAGGGCAACAGGGGTTTCGGGTCAGCCCCAGCATTTT
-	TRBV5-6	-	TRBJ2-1	CASSLDQWSHNEQFF	TGTGCCAGCAGCTTGGACCAATGGTCCCACAATGAGCAGTTCTTC
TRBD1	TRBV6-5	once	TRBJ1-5	CASSSDRALQPQHF	TGTGCCAGCAGTTCTGACAGGGCTCTTCAGCCCCAGCATTTT
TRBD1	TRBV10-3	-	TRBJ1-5	CAMYSGQGAGQPQHF	TGTGCCATGTACTCGGGACAGGGGGCAGGACAGCCCCAGCATTTT
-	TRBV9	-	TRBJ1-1	CASSVVQSMNTEAFF	TGTGCCAGCAGCGTAGTACAATCCATGAACACTGAAGCTTTCTTT
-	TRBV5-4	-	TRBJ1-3	CASSWEGSGNTIYF	TGTGCCAGCAGCTGGGAGGGCTCTGGAAACACCATATATTTT
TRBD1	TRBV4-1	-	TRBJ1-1	CASSQGVTGGDTEAFF	TGCGCCAGCAGCCAAGGAGTGACAGGGGGTGATACTGAAGCTTTCTTT
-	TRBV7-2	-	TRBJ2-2	CASSLALSTGVGTGELFF	TGTGCCAGCAGCTTAGCGCTAAGTACGGGAGTAGGGACCGGGGAGCTGTTTTTT
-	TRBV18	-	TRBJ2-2	CASSMRGAWGRTNTGELFF	TGTGCCAGCTCCATGAGGGGGGCCTGGGGCCGGACGAACACCGGGGAGCTGTTTTTT
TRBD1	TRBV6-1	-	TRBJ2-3	CASSGTGARTDTQYF	TGTGCCAGCAGTGGGACAGGGGCGAGAACAGATACGCAGTATTTT
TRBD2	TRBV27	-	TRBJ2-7	CASSYAGRYEQYF	TGTGCCAGCAGTTACGCCGGGAGGTACGAGCAGTACTTC
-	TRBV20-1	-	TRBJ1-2	CSADGVGYTF	TGCAGTGCTGACGGAGTGGGCTACACCTTC
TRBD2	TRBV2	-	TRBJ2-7	CASSQGLARTEQYF	TGTGCCAGCAGTCAGGGACTAGCGAGAACCGAGCAGTACTTC
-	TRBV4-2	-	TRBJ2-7	CASSQGTSPLGQYF	TGTGCCAGCAGCCAAGGGACAAGCCCGCTCGGGCAGTACTTC
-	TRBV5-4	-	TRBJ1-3	CASSLAGASGNTIYF	TGTGCCAGCAGCTTGGCAGGGGCTTCTGGAAACACCATATATTTT
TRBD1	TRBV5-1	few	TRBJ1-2	CASSSGQGDGYTF	TGCGCCAGCAGCTCGGGACAGGGGGACGGCTACACCTTC
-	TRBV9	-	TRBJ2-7	CASSVGGSFYEQYF	TGTGCCAGCAGCGTAGGTGGCTCCTTCTACGAGCAGTACTTC
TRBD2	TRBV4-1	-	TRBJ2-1	CASSQGLAGGYNEQFF	TGCGCCAGCAGCCAAGGTCTAGCGGGAGGGTACAATGAGCAGTTCTTC
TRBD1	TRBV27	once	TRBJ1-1	CASSLTRGLRITEAFF	TGTGCCAGCAGTCTTACAAGGGGGCTAAGGATCACTGAAGCTTTCTTT
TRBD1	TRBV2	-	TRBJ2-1	CASGGTRQGIHEQFF	TGTGCCAGCGGAGGAACGAGACAGGGTATCCATGAGCAGTTCTTC
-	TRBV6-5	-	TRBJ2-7	CASSRTGPEQYF	TGTGCCAGCAGTCGCACAGGACCCGAGCAGTACTTC
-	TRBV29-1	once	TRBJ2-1	CSVVGAPPSEQFF	TGCAGCGTTGTAGGGGCACCTCCTTCGGAGCAGTTCTTC
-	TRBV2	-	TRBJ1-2	CASILPGSGGYTF	TGTGCCAGCATTTTGCCCGGGTCTGGGGGCTACACCTTC
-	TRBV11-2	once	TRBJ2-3	CASSFRGAHTDTQYF	TGTGCCAGCAGCTTTCGCGGGGCTCACACAGATACGCAGTATTTT
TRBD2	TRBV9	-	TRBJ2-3	CASSVGTSSITDTQYF	TGTGCCAGCAGCGTAGGGACTAGCAGTATCACAGATACGCAGTATTTT
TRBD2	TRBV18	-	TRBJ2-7	CASSEGLSYEQYF	TGTGCCAGCTCGGAGGGACTATCCTACGAGCAGTACTTC
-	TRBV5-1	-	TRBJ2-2	CASSLRAGNTETGELFF	TGCGCCAGCAGCTTGCGGGCGGGGAACACGGAGACCGGGGAGCTGTTTTTT
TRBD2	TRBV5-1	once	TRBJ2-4	CASSSGLATLAKNIQYF	TGCGCCAGCAGCTCCGGACTAGCGACCCTAGCCAAAAACATTCAGTACTTC
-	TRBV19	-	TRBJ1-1	CASSRTGNTEAFF	TGTGCCAGTAGTAGGACCGGGAACACTGAAGCTTTCTTT
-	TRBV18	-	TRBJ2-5	CASSPSRAYQETQYF	TGTGCCAGCTCACCATCGCGGGCGTACCAAGAGACCCAGTACTTC
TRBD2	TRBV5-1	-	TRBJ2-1	CASSLGGLAGEGEQFF	TGCGCCAGCAGCTTGGGCGGCCTAGCGGGAGAGGGTGAGCAGTTCTTC
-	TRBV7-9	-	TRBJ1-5	CASSLGWANQPQHF	TGTGCCAGCAGCTTAGGTTGGGCAAATCAGCCCCAGCATTTT
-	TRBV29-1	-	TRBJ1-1	CSGEGGTEAFF	TGCAGCGGGGAAGGTGGGACTGAAGCTTTCTTT
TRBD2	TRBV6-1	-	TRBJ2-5	CASSPWAGVLKTQYF	TGTGCCAGCAGCCCATGGGCGGGAGTCCTAAAGACCCAGTACTTC